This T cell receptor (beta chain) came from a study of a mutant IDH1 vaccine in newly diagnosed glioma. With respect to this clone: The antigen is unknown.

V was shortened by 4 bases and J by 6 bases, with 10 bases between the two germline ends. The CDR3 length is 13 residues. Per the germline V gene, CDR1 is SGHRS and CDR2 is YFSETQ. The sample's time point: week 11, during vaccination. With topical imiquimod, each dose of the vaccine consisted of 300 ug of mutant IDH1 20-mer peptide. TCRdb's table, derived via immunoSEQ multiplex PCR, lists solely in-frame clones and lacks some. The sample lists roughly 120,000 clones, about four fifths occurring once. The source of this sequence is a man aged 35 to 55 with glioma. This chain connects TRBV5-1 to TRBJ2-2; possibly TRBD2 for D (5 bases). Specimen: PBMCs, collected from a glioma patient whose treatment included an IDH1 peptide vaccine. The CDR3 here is CASSPIGAGELFF. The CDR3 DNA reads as TGCGCCAGCAGCCCTATCGGGGCCGGGGAGCTGTTTTTT.